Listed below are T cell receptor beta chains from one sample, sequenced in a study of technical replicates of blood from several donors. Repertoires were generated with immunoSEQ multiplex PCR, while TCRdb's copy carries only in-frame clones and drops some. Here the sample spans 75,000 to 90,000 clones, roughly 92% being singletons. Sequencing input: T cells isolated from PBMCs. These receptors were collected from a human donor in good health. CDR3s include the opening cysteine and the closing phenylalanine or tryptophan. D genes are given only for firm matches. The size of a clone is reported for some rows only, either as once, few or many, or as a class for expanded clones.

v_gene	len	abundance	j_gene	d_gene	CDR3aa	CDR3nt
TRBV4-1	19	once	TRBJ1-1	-	CASSQDPFEWGRKNTEAFF	TGCGCCAGCAGCCAAGATCCGTTCGAATGGGGCAGAAAGAACACTGAAGCTTTCTTT
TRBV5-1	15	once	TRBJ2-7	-	CASSVRDTYSYEQYF	TGCGCCAGCAGCGTCCGGGACACCTACTCCTACGAGCAGTACTTC
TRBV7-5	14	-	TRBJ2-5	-	CVRSLQGAQETQYF	TGTGTCAGAAGCCTACAGGGCGCACAAGAGACCCAGTACTTC
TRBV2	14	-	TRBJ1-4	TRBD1	CASSSGTGNEKLFF	TGTGCCAGCAGCTCCGGGACAGGGAACGAAAAACTGTTTTTT
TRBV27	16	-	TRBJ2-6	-	CASSFLSNSGANVLTF	TGTGCCAGCAGTTTCCTCAGTAACTCTGGGGCCAACGTCCTGACTTTC
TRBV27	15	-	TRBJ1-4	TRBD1	CASSPWTGGNEKLFF	TGTGCCAGCAGTCCCTGGACAGGAGGGAATGAAAAACTGTTTTTT
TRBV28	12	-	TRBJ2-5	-	CASSLDRGTQYF	TGTGCCAGCAGTTTGGATAGGGGGACCCAGTACTTC
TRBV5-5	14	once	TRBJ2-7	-	CASSTPPGNYEQYF	TGTGCCAGCAGCACCCCTCCAGGAAACTACGAGCAGTACTTC
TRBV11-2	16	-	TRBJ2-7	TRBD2	CASSPIAGRTQHEQYF	TGTGCCAGCAGCCCCATAGCGGGGAGAACCCAACACGAGCAGTACTTC
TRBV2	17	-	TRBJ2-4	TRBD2	CASSERASGLAKNIQYF	TGTGCCAGCAGTGAAAGGGCTAGCGGGCTAGCCAAAAACATTCAGTACTTC
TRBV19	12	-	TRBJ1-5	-	CASSKNSQPQHF	TGTGCCAGTAGTAAAAACAGTCAGCCCCAGCATTTT
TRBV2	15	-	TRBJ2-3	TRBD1	CASSEGQGRGDTQYF	TGTGCCAGCAGTGAGGGACAGGGCCGGGGAGATACGCAGTATTTT
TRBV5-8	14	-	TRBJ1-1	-	CASSPRAGVGEAFF	TGTGCCAGCAGCCCGAGAGCGGGGGTGGGTGAAGCTTTCTTT
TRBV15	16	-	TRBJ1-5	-	CATSRESRGNHQPQHF	TGTGCCACCAGCAGAGAATCTAGGGGAAACCATCAGCCCCAGCATTTT
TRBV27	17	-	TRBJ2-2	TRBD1	CASSWGPGQRNTGELFF	TGTGCCAGCAGTTGGGGTCCGGGACAGAGGAACACCGGGGAGCTGTTTTTT
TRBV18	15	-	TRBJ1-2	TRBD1	CASSPARTGDYGYTF	TGTGCCAGCTCACCTGCCAGGACAGGAGACTATGGCTACACCTTC
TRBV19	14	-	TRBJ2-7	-	CATSIGGPTYEQYF	TGTGCCACTTCCATCGGGGGACCCACCTACGAGCAGTACTTC
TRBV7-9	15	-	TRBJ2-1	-	CASSLRLSSYNEQFF	TGTGCCAGCAGCCTCAGGCTCAGCTCCTACAATGAGCAGTTCTTC
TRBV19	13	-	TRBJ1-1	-	CASSIQGGAEAFF	TGTGCCAGTAGTATACAGGGAGGGGCTGAAGCTTTCTTT
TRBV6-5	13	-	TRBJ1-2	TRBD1	CASSYPRGHGYTF	TGTGCCAGCAGTTACCCAAGGGGGCATGGCTACACCTTC
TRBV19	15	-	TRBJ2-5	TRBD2	CASSIPSGGAQTQYF	TGTGCCAGTAGTATCCCTAGCGGGGGGGCCCAGACCCAGTACTTC
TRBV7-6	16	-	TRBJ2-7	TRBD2	CASSSPWASGDYEQYF	TGTGCCAGCAGCTCCCCCTGGGCTAGCGGGGATTACGAGCAGTACTTC
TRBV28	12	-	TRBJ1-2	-	CASRKDSYGYTF	TGTGCCAGCAGGAAGGACAGCTATGGCTACACCTTC
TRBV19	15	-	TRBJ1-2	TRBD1	CASSSRAGGENGYTF	TGTGCCAGTAGTTCCCGCGCAGGGGGCGAAAATGGCTACACCTTC
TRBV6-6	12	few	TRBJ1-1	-	CASCEGNTEAFF	TGTGCCAGCTGCGAGGGTAATACTGAAGCTTTCTTT
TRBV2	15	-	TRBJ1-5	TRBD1	CASRGGQGVNQPQHF	TGTGCCAGCAGAGGCGGACAGGGCGTCAATCAGCCCCAGCATTTT
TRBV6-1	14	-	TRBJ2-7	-	CASSDLIKRYEQYF	TGTGCCAGCAGTGACCTGATAAAGCGCTACGAGCAGTACTTC
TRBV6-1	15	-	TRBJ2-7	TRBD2	CASSVLAASSYEQYF	TGTGCCAGCAGTGTACTAGCGGCCAGCTCCTACGAGCAGTACTTC
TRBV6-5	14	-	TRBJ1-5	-	CASSYNQGSQPQHF	TGTGCCAGCAGTTACAACCAGGGAAGTCAGCCCCAGCATTTT
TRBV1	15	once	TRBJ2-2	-	CTSSQDPHPTGELFF	TGCACCAGCAGCCAAGATCCCCATCCCACCGGGGAGCTGTTTTTT
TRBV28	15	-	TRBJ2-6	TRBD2	CASSFGTTGANVLTF	TGTGCCAGCAGTTTTGGGACTACTGGGGCCAACGTCCTGACTTTC
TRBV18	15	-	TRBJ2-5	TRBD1	CASSPQGAASETQYF	TGTGCCAGCTCACCACAGGGGGCCGCGTCCGAGACCCAGTACTTC
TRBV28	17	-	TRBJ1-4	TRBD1	CASSPGQGAAWDEKLFF	TGTGCCAGCAGCCCCGGACAGGGGGCGGCTTGGGATGAAAAACTGTTTTTT
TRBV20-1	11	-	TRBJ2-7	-	CSARTLGEQYF	TGCAGTGCGAGGACTCTTGGCGAGCAGTACTTC
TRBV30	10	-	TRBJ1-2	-	CAWGSYGYTF	TGTGCCTGGGGGAGCTATGGCTACACCTTC
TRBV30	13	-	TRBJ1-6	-	CAWKRVEDSPLHF	TGTGCCTGGAAGCGGGTTGAAGATTCACCCCTCCACTTT
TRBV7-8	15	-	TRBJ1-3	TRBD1	CASSLVGTGENTIYF	TGTGCCAGCAGCTTAGTTGGGACAGGGGAAAACACCATATATTTT
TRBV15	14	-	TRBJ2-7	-	CATSREPGTAEQYF	TGTGCCACCAGCAGAGAGCCGGGAACGGCCGAGCAGTACTTC
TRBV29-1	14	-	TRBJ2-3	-	CSVGMRLITDTQYF	TGCAGCGTTGGGATGAGGCTGATCACAGATACGCAGTATTTT
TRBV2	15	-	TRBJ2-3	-	CASSVSGGAGDTQYF	TGTGCCAGCAGTGTATCGGGGGGCGCGGGAGATACGCAGTATTTT